This is a list of T cell receptor beta chains from one sample in a study of identical twins. TCRdb recomputed calls from the 5' RACE reads with MiXCR, one row per CDR3 protein. In the table there are around 280,000 distinct CDR3 sequences, about 8.3% of which are singletons. These sequences were also reported in another study, on yellow fever vaccine responses in identical twins.

The sequenced sample consisted of memory (CD45RO+) T cells sorted from blood. Receptors were obtained from a woman aged 18-29 years in good health. Each CDR3 is given with its conserved first and last residue. Each record gives: V gene, CDR3 length, J gene, D gene, clone size, CDR3 DNA, CDR3 protein. D genes are given only for firm matches. Not all rows give a size; the values are once, few, many and, for expanded clones, a class.

TRBV6-2/TRBV6-3	16	TRBJ2-3	TRBD2	many	TGTGCCAGCAGTTACCCCCTAGCGGGAGCCACAGATACGCAGTATTTT	CASSYPLAGATDTQYF
TRBV5-4	14	TRBJ2-2	TRBD2	.	TGTGCCAGCAGCGTCGGGACTACCACCGGGGAGCTGTTTTTT	CASSVGTTTGELFF
TRBV29-1	13	TRBJ1-3	.	many	TGCAGCGTTAGCCGGGATCTTGGAAACACCATATATTTT	CSVSRDLGNTIYF
TRBV10-3	12	TRBJ2-2	.	many	TGTGCCATCAACGGGGGCTCCGGGGAGCTGTTTTTT	CAINGGSGELFF
TRBV7-6	14	TRBJ1-1	.	few	TGTGCCAGCAGCTTAGATGTGGGGAGCTCTGAAGCTTTCTTT	CASSLDVGSSEAFF
TRBV20-1	14	TRBJ2-3	.	few	TGCAGTGCCAGGGTCCGGGGGAGGACAGATACGCAGTATTTT	CSARVRGRTDTQYF
TRBV20-1	11	TRBJ1-6	.	.	TGCAGTGAGGCGAGAGTTTCACCCCTCCACTTT	CSEARVSPLHF
TRBV5-1	16	TRBJ1-2	.	few	TGCGCCAGCAGCTTGATGGGATCCGGGGAGATCGATGGCTACACCTTC	CASSLMGSGEIDGYTF
TRBV25-1	14	TRBJ1-1	.	many	TGTGCCAGCAGTGAATACGGGGCGGGCACTGAAGCTTTCTTT	CASSEYGAGTEAFF
TRBV4-1	15	TRBJ1-1	.	many	TGCGCCAGCAGCCCGGGGGACACCAGAAACACTGAAGCTTTCTTT	CASSPGDTRNTEAFF
TRBV5-4	21	TRBJ2-1	TRBD2	few	TGTGCCAGCAGCTCCTTGACTAGCGGGAGAGCCTCCCTTCTTTCCTACAATGAGCAGTTCTTC	CASSSLTSGRASLLSYNEQFF
TRBV29-1	15	TRBJ1-3	TRBD1	.	TGCAGCGTTGCAGGGGACAGGGGGGTCGGAAACACCATATATTTT	CSVAGDRGVGNTIYF
TRBV19	19	TRBJ2-1	TRBD1	few	TGTGCCAGTACCCCAGGGGGCAGGGCCCCTGGAAACTCCTACAATGAGCAGTTCTTC	CASTPGGRAPGNSYNEQFF
TRBV9	16	TRBJ2-1	.	few	TGTGCCAGCAGCAAGGGGGGGGCCCCGACAGGCAATGAGCAGTTCTTC	CASSKGGAPTGNEQFF
TRBV2	14	TRBJ2-2	.	few	TGTGCCAGCAGTGAATTTTGGAACACCGGGGAGCTGTTTTTT	CASSEFWNTGELFF
TRBV15	13	TRBJ2-5	.	.	TGTGCCACCAGCAGGCGCGGGGCAGAGACCCAGTACTTC	CATSRRGAETQYF
TRBV12-3/TRBV12-4	12	TRBJ2-3	.	many	TGTGCCAGCGAACAGGGCCAACATACGCAGTATTTT	CASEQGQHTQYF
TRBV24-1	17	TRBJ2-1	.	few	TGTGCCACCAGTGATGGGGTTTCGGGAGGGGGCCTCAATGAGCAGTTCTTC	CATSDGVSGGGLNEQFF
TRBV11-2	13	TRBJ2-4	.	.	TGTGCCAGCATAGAGCTAGCCAAAAACATTCAGTACTTC	CASIELAKNIQYF
TRBV21-1	15	TRBJ1-1	.	many	TGTGCCAGCAGCAAACGGACAGGGGAAGACACTGAAGCTTTCTTT	CASSKRTGEDTEAFF
TRBV29-1	19	TRBJ2-5	TRBD2	many	TGCAGCGTCATGCCCTTGAAGACTAGCGGGGGGCTTAGCCAAGAGACCCAGTACTTC	CSVMPLKTSGGLSQETQYF
TRBV19	16	TRBJ2-3	TRBD2	many	TGTGCCAGTAGGCGCAAACTAGCGGGAGGGCCAGATACGCAGTATTTT	CASRRKLAGGPDTQYF
TRBV3-1	13	TRBJ2-5	.	.	TGTGCCAGCAGCCACACAGGAAAAGAGACCCAGTACTTC	CASSHTGKETQYF
TRBV7-9	15	TRBJ2-5	.	.	TGTGCCAGTAGCTCAAGGGGCCGGGGCGGGGAGACCCAGTACTTC	CASSSRGRGGETQYF
TRBV28	14	TRBJ2-1	.	.	TGTGCCAGCAGTTTGGGGAATACCTACAATGAGCAGTTCTTC	CASSLGNTYNEQFF
TRBV6-1	14	TRBJ1-5	.	few	TGTGCCAGCAGTGACTGGGGTAGCAATCAGCCCCAGCATTTT	CASSDWGSNQPQHF
TRBV4-1	15	TRBJ2-5	TRBD1	many	TGCGCCAGCAGCCGCGGGACAGGGACTGGAGAGACCCAGTACTTC	CASSRGTGTGETQYF
TRBV20-1	14	TRBJ2-2	.	few	TGCAGTGCTAGACCCGGGCCCCTCACCGGGGAGCTGTTTTTT	CSARPGPLTGELFF
TRBV9	15	TRBJ2-1	TRBD2	.	TGTGCCAGCAGCTCGAGCGGGGGGAATTACAATGAGCAGTTCTTC	CASSSSGGNYNEQFF
TRBV4-2	14	TRBJ2-1	.	.	TGTGCCAGCAGCCAGCGAGGGTCAGCTTATGAGCAGTTCTTC	CASSQRGSAYEQFF
TRBV11-2	13	TRBJ1-2	.	.	TGTGCCAGCAGCTTAAAGGAGGGGGATGGCTACACCTTC	CASSLKEGDGYTF
TRBV6-5	15	TRBJ1-4	TRBD1	few	TGTGCCAGCAGTTACTCAGGGACAGGGGGGGAAAAACTGTTTTTT	CASSYSGTGGEKLFF
TRBV7-9	12	TRBJ1-2	.	few	TGTGCCAGCAGCTGGGGACTACAGGGCTACACCTTC	CASSWGLQGYTF
TRBV12-3/TRBV12-4	15	TRBJ1-4	.	many	TGTGCCAGCAGTTTGTCGAGGGGTCGGGATGAAAAACTGTTTTTT	CASSLSRGRDEKLFF
TRBV24-1	13	TRBJ1-2	TRBD1	.	TGTGCCACCAGTCCCGGGACAGCATATAGCTACACCTTC	CATSPGTAYSYTF
TRBV5-1	15	TRBJ2-1	.	many	TGCGCCAGCAGCTTGGCGGGGCAGGTGGGGAGGGAGCAGTTCTTC	CASSLAGQVGREQFF
TRBV4-1	15	TRBJ2-5	.	many	TGCGCCAGCAGTAACAGTAAGACCACGGTGGGGGCCCAGTACTTC	CASSNSKTTVGAQYF
TRBV5-1	17	TRBJ2-1	TRBD2	many	TGCGCCAGCAGCCAGGGACTAGCGGGGGGGCTCGAAAATGAGCAGTTCTTC	CASSQGLAGGLENEQFF
TRBV20-1	12	TRBJ2-1	.	many	TGCAGTGCTAGAGAAGGATCTGATGAGCAGTTCTTC	CSAREGSDEQFF
TRBV7-2	14	TRBJ1-1	.	many	TGTGCCAGCAGCCCAAACAGGGTTACTGGTGAAGCTTTCTTT	CASSPNRVTGEAFF
TRBV4-1	11	TRBJ2-7	.	.	TGCGCCAGCAGCCAAAGGGGAGAGCAGTACTTC	CASSQRGEQYF
TRBV4-2	18	TRBJ2-3	.	.	TGTGCCAGCAGCCTCGGGTCTGTTTCCCATTCTAGCATGGATACGCAGTATTTT	CASSLGSVSHSSMDTQYF
TRBV28	12	TRBJ1-5	.	.	TGTGCCAGCAGTTTTATGTGGAAGCCCCAGCATTTT	CASSFMWKPQHF
TRBV28	14	TRBJ2-5	.	.	TGTGCCAGCAGCCACAGGGTCCTGCAAGAGACCCAGTACTTC	CASSHRVLQETQYF
TRBV5-1	13	TRBJ2-7	.	many	TGCGCCAGCAGCCCAGAAATACCCGGCGAGCAGTACTTC	CASSPEIPGEQYF
TRBV20-1	14	TRBJ1-2	.	few	TGCAGTGCTAGTTACAGGGCGCCTAACTATGGCTACACCTTC	CSASYRAPNYGYTF
TRBV20-1	16	TRBJ1-2	.	once	TGCTGTGCTAGAGAGGCCCGACTAAGAGCTAACTATGGCTACACCTTC	CCAREARLRANYGYTF
TRBV28	16	TRBJ2-1	TRBD2	many	TGTGCCAGCTCACGTAGACCGGGAGGGTGGGGCAATGAGCAGTTCTTC	CASSRRPGGWGNEQFF
TRBV6-4	15	TRBJ2-3	TRBD1	few	TGTGCCAGCAGCGAAAGGACAGGGGGGTATGATACGCAGTATTTT	CASSERTGGYDTQYF
TRBV29-1	11	TRBJ1-1	.	.	TGCAGGGCGACAGGGAACACTGAAGCTTTCTTT	CRATGNTEAFF
TRBV11-2	21	TRBJ1-1	.	.	TGTGCCAGCAGCTTAGGCCGAGGGTCGTCCCGTAGAGAATATGTGAACACTGAAGCTTTCTTT	CASSLGRGSSRREYVNTEAFF
TRBV7-3	11	TRBJ2-3	.	few	TGTGCCAGCAGCGCCGAGGGGACGCAGTATTTT	CASSAEGTQYF
TRBV11-2	15	TRBJ2-1	.	.	TGTGCCAGCAGCTCACTCCTAAGGCCCTACAATGAGCAGTTCTTC	CASSSLLRPYNEQFF
TRBV12-3/TRBV12-4	16	TRBJ2-3	TRBD2	many	TGTGCCAGCAGTTTGGTAGCGGGAGGGCCGTCAGATACGCAGTATTTT	CASSLVAGGPSDTQYF